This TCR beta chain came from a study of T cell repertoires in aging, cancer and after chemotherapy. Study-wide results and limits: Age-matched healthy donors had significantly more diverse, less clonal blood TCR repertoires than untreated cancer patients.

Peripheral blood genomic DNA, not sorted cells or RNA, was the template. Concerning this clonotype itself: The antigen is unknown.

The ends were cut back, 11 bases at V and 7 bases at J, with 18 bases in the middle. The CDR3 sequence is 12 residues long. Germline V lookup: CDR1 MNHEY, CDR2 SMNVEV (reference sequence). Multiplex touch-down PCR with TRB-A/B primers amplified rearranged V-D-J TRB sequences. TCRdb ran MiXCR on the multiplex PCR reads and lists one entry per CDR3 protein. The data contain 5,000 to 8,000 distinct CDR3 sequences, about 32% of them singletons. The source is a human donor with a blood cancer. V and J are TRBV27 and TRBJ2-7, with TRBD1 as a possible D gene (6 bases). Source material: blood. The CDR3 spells CAATGTEREQYF. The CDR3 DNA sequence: TGTGCCGCAACAGGGACGGAGCGGGAGCAGTACTTC.